The 2 T cell receptor beta chains below were found in one sample sequenced in a study of T cell changes during pregnancy in multiple sclerosis. Assay used: immunoSEQ multiplex PCR; TCRdb lists only in-frame clones, some missing. The repertoire has approximately 99,000 clones, less than 95% of them found once; the top ten carry just over 0.75%. This specimen consisted of peripheral blood, obtained in the second trimester of pregnancy. These receptors came from a female donor in good health, enrolled as a control in a pregnancy study.

DNA of the CDR3: TGTGCCAGCAGTCACAGGGGCAAGAAGGTCGAGCAGTACTTC. Translating it yields CASSHRGKKVEQYF. The chain is built from TRBV6-5 and TRBJ2-7, with 7 bases identical to TRBD1. This CDR3 has 14 residues. With V trimmed by 5 bases and J by 6 bases, 10 bases remained unmatched. Germline V gene data show CDR1 as MNHEY and CDR2 as SVGAGI.

This chain uses TRBV29-1 with TRBJ1-4, with 12 bases aligning to TRBD1. J was trimmed by 8 bases and V by 4 bases; bases with no gene match: 5. CDR3 size: 14 residues. The germline V gene encodes CDR1 SQVTM and CDR2 ANQGSEA. The CDR3 loop reads CSVASGTGGEKLFF. The CDR3 nucleotides are TGCAGCGTTGCTTCCGGGACAGGGGGCGAAAAACTGTTTTTT. The full variable domain, in which reference TRBV29-1 and TRBJ1-4 provide the parts outside the CDR3, is SAVISQKPSRDICQRGTSLTIQCQVDSQVTMMFWYRQQPGQSLTLIATANQGSEATYESGFVIDKFPISRPNLTFSTLTVSNMSPEDSSIYLCSVASGTGGEKLFFGSGTQLSVL.